Sequencing of this T cell receptor (beta chain) was carried out in a study of blood T cell repertoires in COVID-19. The CDR3 covers 15 residues. Germline CDR1 is SGHDT and CDR2 is YYEEEE. V dropped 3 bases and J dropped 1; count of bases not matched to a gene: 3. Methods used by the authors: Amplifying reference gene primers gave estimates of nucleated cell counts. Libraries were prepared by immunoSEQ multiplex PCR; TCRdb keeps only in-frame clonotypes and omits some of them. The DNA gave D and trimming, while V, J and clone size come from that table. The profile shows 200,000 to 250,000 clones, 82% of them singletons.

The sequence derives from a woman aged 80 or over with COVID-19, enrolled during active disease. The V gene is TRBV5-6, the J gene TRBJ2-2; 7 nucleotides agree with TRBD2. The material sequenced was peripheral blood. This CDR3 reads CASSWGGLNTGELFF. In DNA form, the CDR3 reads TGTGCCAGCAGCTGGGGGGGATTGAACACCGGGGAGCTGTTTTTT.